Shown below are 31 T cell receptor beta chains from a single sample sequenced in a study of blood T cell repertoires in COVID-19. Assay used: immunoSEQ multiplex PCR; TCRdb lists only in-frame clones, some missing. This table has 200,000 or so clones, less than 90% appearing once. Sequencing was carried out using peripheral blood. These receptors were collected from a man between 40 and 49 years old with active or convalescent COVID-19.

In regard to this clone: At the DNA level, this CDR3 is encoded by other sequences in the same sample as well. The chain is built from TRBV19 and TRBJ1-1; D is perhaps TRBD1 (5 bases). The CDR3 totals 14 residues. Germline assignment: CDR1 LNHDA and CDR2 SQIVND (reference sequence). V was trimmed by 3 bases and J by 0 bases, leaving 8 bases between them. CDR3 in amino acids: CASSIGGVNTEAFF. In DNA form, the CDR3 reads TGTGCCAGTAGTATCGGGGGGGTGAACACTGAAGCTTTCTTT.

The J gene is TRBJ1-1, the V gene TRBV5-1, with a weak D call TRBD1 (6 bases). Trimming cost V 0 bases and J 4 bases, with 10 bases left between them. CDR3 length equals 14 residues. Germline loops: CDR1 SGHRS, CDR2 YFSETQ. CDR3 residues: CASSLVTGPTEAFF. CDR3 coding DNA: TGCGCCAGCAGCTTGGTGACAGGCCCCACTGAAGCTTTCTTT.

The chain uses TRBV11-2 and TRBJ1-5; D call uncertain. CDR1 and CDR2 (germline): SGHAT, FQNNGV. V was trimmed by 2 bases and J by 4 bases, leaving 9 bases between them. This CDR3 is built from 14 residues. The CDR3 loop is CASSLSGINQPQHF. The CDR3 DNA reads as TGTGCCAGCAGCTTATCCGGGATTAATCAGCCCCAGCATTTT.

This chain links TRBV10-3 with TRBJ2-7; possibly TRBD1 for D (5 bases). The CDR3 is 15 residues long. Trimming cost V 8 bases and J 0 bases, with 17 bases left between them. Germline lookup yields CDR1 ENHRY and CDR2 SYGVKD. For the CDR3, the DNA is TGTGCCATCCTCGATTCCAGGGTGAGCTCCTACGAGCAGTACTTC. Protein product: CAILDSRVSSYEQYF.

The gene calls are TRBV30 and TRBJ2-7, with TRBD2 matching over 7 bases. With 1 base clipped from V and 2 bases from J, the junction kept 2 bases outside the gene matches. Germline V CDR1 and CDR2: GTSNPN, SVGIG (reference sequence). The CDR3 extends over 13 amino acids. This chain's CDR3 is CAWSGGGPYEQYF. CDR3 coding DNA: TGTGCCTGGAGTGGGGGGGGTCCCTACGAGCAGTACTTC.

The rearrangement joins TRBV6-5 to TRBJ1-5; 7 bases agree with TRBD1. V trimming: 0 bases; J trimming: 1 base; junction bases outside the gene matches: 3. This CDR3 region has 16 residues. The germline CDR1 and CDR2 sequences are MNHEY and SVGAGI. DNA of the CDR3: TGTGCCAGCAGTTACTCTCGAGGGGGCAGCAATCAGCCCCAGCATTTT. Amino acid sequence: CASSYSRGGSNQPQHF.

The chain carries TRBV5-1 and TRBJ2-3, with TRBD1 matching 7 bases. Germline values: CDR1 SGHRS, CDR2 YFSETQ. CDR3 length equals 15 residues. V was clipped by 3 bases and J by 2 bases; unmatched bases: 6. The CDR3: CASSYDRALTDTQYF. The CDR3, as DNA: TGCGCCAGCAGCTACGACAGGGCACTCACAGATACGCAGTATTTT.

The chain couples TRBV6-5 to TRBJ1-1; D not certain. V lost 0 bases to trimming and J lost 1 base, with 3 bases between them. Germline V gene data show CDR1 as MNHEY and CDR2 as SVGAGI. The CDR3 extends over 13 amino acids. This CDR3 reads CASSYSRNTEAFF. CDR3 sequence (DNA): TGTGCCAGCAGTTACTCCAGGAACACTGAAGCTTTCTTT.

V usage is TRBV28 and J usage is TRBJ1-2, with no clear D. CDR3 length: 15 amino acids. Germline V gene data show CDR1 as MDHEN and CDR2 as SYDVKM. V lost 11 bases and J 0 bases, leaving 19 bases between the germline ends. The chain's CDR3 is CASTRAGSSNYGYTF. The CDR3 coding sequence is TGTGCCTCCACCCGCGCCGGGTCTTCTAACTATGGCTACACCTTC.

The gene calls are TRBV27 and TRBJ1-1, with a possible D match to TRBD1 (5 bases). The CDR3 extends over 13 amino acids. The germline gives CDR1 MNHEY, CDR2 SMNVEV (reference sequence). V was cut by 6 bases and J by 0 bases, with 8 bases left in between. CDR3 sequence reads: CASSGGVNTEAFF. The CDR3 nucleotides read TGTGCCAGCAGCGGGGGGGTGAACACTGAAGCTTTCTTT.

The gene calls are TRBV28 and TRBJ1-1; D is perhaps TRBD1 (6 bases). The CDR3 is made up of 14 amino acids. V lost 6 bases and J 10 bases, leaving 21 bases between the germline ends. Germline V lookup: CDR1 MDHEN, CDR2 SYDVKM. The CDR3 DNA reads as TGTGCCAGCAGCCATAACTGGGGGGGGCTGGGAGCTTTCTTT. It specifies CASSHNWGGLGAFF.

This chain uses TRBV9 with TRBJ1-4, with TRBD1 matching 7 bases. The length of the CDR3 is 14 residues. V lost 1 base and J lost 8; bases outside the gene matches: 5. CDR1 and CDR2 from the germline V gene are SGDLS and YYNGEE. The CDR3 DNA reads as TGTGCCAGCAGCGTACAGGGGGATGGGGAAAAACTGTTTTTT. Translated, it gives CASSVQGDGEKLFF.

The chain recombines TRBV7-9 with TRBJ2-1; 13 positions match TRBD2. Germline trimming cut 4 bases from V and 6 bases from J; bases unmatched to any gene: 3. The CDR3 length is 15 residues. Per germline, CDR1 SEHNR and CDR2 FQNEAQ (reference sequence). In DNA form, the CDR3 reads TGTGCCAGCAGCTCAAGGACTAGCGGGGGCAATGAGCAGTTCTTC. This sequence encodes CASSSRTSGGNEQFF.

V usage is TRBV5-4 and J usage is TRBJ2-1; 11 nucleotides align to TRBD1. Unmatched junction bases numbered 4, after V lost 2 bases and J lost 6 bases. The CDR3 totals 15 residues. CDR1 and CDR2 from the germline V gene are SGHNT and YYREEE (reference sequence). This CDR3 reads CASSFGQGASNEQFF. The DNA for the CDR3 is TGTGCCAGCAGCTTTGGACAGGGGGCCTCCAATGAGCAGTTCTTC.

The chain employs TRBV2 and TRBJ1-6; unclear D gene. The CDR3 runs 13 residues. Per the germline V gene, CDR1 is SNHLY and CDR2 is FYNNEI. The germline V and J ends were trimmed by 4 bases and 7 bases, with 8 bases remaining between them. The CDR3 spells CASSAEWNSPLHF. The CDR3, as DNA: TGTGCCAGCAGTGCCGAGTGGAATTCACCCCTCCACTTT.

The chain is built from TRBV19 and TRBJ2-7; 8 bases map to TRBD1. The CDR3 loop spans 16 amino acids. Germline loops: CDR1 LNHDA, CDR2 SQIVND (reference sequence). The junction had 9 bases not matched to a gene; V was cut back by 3 bases and J by 2 bases. The CDR3, as DNA: TGTGCCAGTAGTATGGTCGGGACAGGTCCCACCTACGAGCAGTACTTC. Its protein is CASSMVGTGPTYEQYF.

V is TRBV5-1 and J is TRBJ1-4; D gene uncertain. The CDR3 has 14 residues. Germline CDR1 SGHRS, CDR2 YFSETQ. The V end lost 0 bases, the J end lost 7 bases, and 10 bases lay between the germline ends. In DNA form, the CDR3 reads TGCGCCAGCAGCTTGGTGACTGGATCTGAAAAACTGTTTTTT. It yields the protein CASSLVTGSEKLFF. Full variable domain (outside the CDR3, taken from reference TRBV5-1 and TRBJ1-4): KAGVTQTPRYLIKTRGQQVTLSCSPISGHRSVSWYQQTPGQGLQFLFEYFSETQRNKGNFPGRFSGRQFSNSRSEMNVSTLELGDSALYLCASSLVTGSEKLFFGSGTQLSVL.

This clone is a singleton in its sample. This sequence joins TRBV10-2 and TRBJ2-2; 8 positions match TRBD2. CDR1 is WSHSY, CDR2 SAAADI, per germline. This CDR3 has 15 amino acids. The V gene end was trimmed by 6 bases and the J gene end by 5 bases; junction bases not matched to a gene: 8. The CDR3 DNA reads as TGCGCCAGCAGGTATAGCGGGACCATTACCGGGGAGCTGTTTTTT. Its translation is CASRYSGTITGELFF.

The CDR3 nucleotides are TGTGCCAGCAGTCCTCCTTTGGGGGGGACGACTGAAGCTTTCTTT. Translation: CASSPPLGGTTEAFF. This chain links TRBV27 with TRBJ1-1, with D possibly being TRBD1 (5 bases). The germline V and J ends were trimmed by 5 bases and 5 bases, with 18 bases remaining between them. CDR1 and CDR2 from the germline V gene are MNHEY and SMNVEV (reference sequence). This CDR3 contains 15 residues.

Only one count was recorded for this clone. The V call is TRBV28, the J call TRBJ1-5; maybe TRBD1 (6 bases). CDR1 and CDR2 from the germline V gene are MDHEN and SYDVKM. The V gene lost 6 bases and the J gene lost 0 bases, with 18 bases spanning the gap. This CDR3 is built from 17 residues. As DNA, the CDR3 is TGTGCCAGCAGCCCGGGAGGGGGGTATACTAGCAATCAGCCCCAGCATTTT. Its translation: CASSPGGGYTSNQPQHF. The whole variable domain, remainder taken from reference TRBV28 and TRBJ1-5, is DVKVTQSSRYLVKRTGEKVFLECVQDMDHENMFWYRQDPGLGLRLIYFSYDVKMKEKGDIPEGYSVSREKKERFSLILESASTNQTSMYLCASSPGGGYTSNQPQHFGDGTRLSIL.

The rearrangement joins TRBV6-6 to TRBJ1-5; D gene uncertain. Trimming cost V 2 bases and J 2 bases, with 7 bases left between them. Germline V gene lookup returns CDR1 MNHNY and CDR2 SVGAGI (reference sequence). The CDR3 spans 14 residues. The DNA for the CDR3 is TGTGCCAGCAGTTACAGTCGCGGCAATCAGCCCCAGCATTTT. This encodes CASSYSRGNQPQHF.

The chain's CDR3 is CASSAGQGDPETQYF. CDR3 bases: TGTGCCAGCAGCGCCGGACAGGGGGACCCAGAGACCCAGTACTTC. The chain links TRBV9 to TRBJ2-5; 10 nucleotides agree with TRBD1. J gave up 4 bases and V 3 bases, and 6 bases lay outside the gene matches. The V gene's germline CDR1 is SGDLS and CDR2 YYNGEE. The length of the CDR3 is 15 residues.

This clone was counted a few times. This chain connects TRBV7-3 to TRBJ2-2, with D possibly TRBD2 on 6 matching bases. Germline values: CDR1 SGHTA, CDR2 FQGTGA. There are 15 residues in the CDR3. The V gene lost 4 bases and the J gene lost 4 bases, with 13 bases spanning the gap. CDR3 sequence: CASSSGGGGTGELFF. The CDR3 coding sequence is TGTGCCAGCAGCTCCGGGGGTGGTGGCACCGGGGAGCTGTTTTTT. The whole variable domain, remainder taken from reference TRBV7-3 and TRBJ2-2, is GAGVSQTPSNKVTEKGKYVELRCDPISGHTALYWYRQSLGQGPEFLIYFQGTGAADDSGLPNDRFFAVRPEGSVSTLKIQRTERGDSAVYLCASSSGGGGTGELFFGEGSRLTVL.

This chain links TRBV25-1 with TRBJ1-2, with TRBD1 matching 11 bases. The V segment lost 1 base and the J segment 8 bases; nucleotides outside the gene matches: 6. Germline V lookup: CDR1 MGHDK, CDR2 SYGVNS. CDR3 size: 15 residues. The CDR3 loop is CASSESGQGANGYTF. The CDR3 DNA follows: TGTGCCAGCAGTGAATCAGGACAGGGGGCTAACGGCTACACCTTC.

This chain connects TRBV28 to TRBJ1-5, with D possibly TRBD1 on 6 matching bases. The germline gives CDR1 MDHEN, CDR2 SYDVKM. The length of the CDR3 is 14 residues. V lost 2 bases, J lost 5 bases, and 10 bases lay in between. The CDR3 is CASSLRNRDQPQHF. CDR3 nucleotide sequence: TGTGCCAGCAGTTTACGCAACAGGGATCAGCCCCAGCATTTT. The full variable domain, its missing parts supplied by reference TRBV28 and TRBJ1-5, is DVKVTQSSRYLVKRTGEKVFLECVQDMDHENMFWYRQDPGLGLRLIYFSYDVKMKEKGDIPEGYSVSREKKERFSLILESASTNQTSMYLCASSLRNRDQPQHFGDGTRLSIL.

This chain links TRBV10-1 with TRBJ2-3, with TRBD2 as a possible D gene (5 bases). The CDR3 sequence is 14 residues long. The V gene's germline CDR1 is WNHNN and CDR2 SYGVQD (reference sequence). The V and J ends lost 0 bases and 5 bases respectively, with 9 bases between them. In nucleotides, the CDR3 is TGCGCCAGCAGTGAGTCGCCGACTATAGATACGCAGTATTTT. Encoded protein: CASSESPTIDTQYF.

The V gene is TRBV6-5, the J gene TRBJ1-4; D unresolved. This CDR3 contains 14 residues. Germline lookup yields CDR1 MNHEY and CDR2 SVGAGI. Trimming took 6 bases from V and 8 from J, leaving 16 bases between them. CDR3 sequence reads: CASSVYPRGEKLFF. The CDR3, as DNA: TGTGCCAGCAGCGTATACCCGAGAGGAGAAAAACTGTTTTTT.

The chain carries TRBV9 and TRBJ2-5; perhaps TRBD1 as D (6 bases). Looked up from germline, CDR1 is SGDLS and CDR2 is YYNGEE. The CDR3 totals 14 residues. The V and J ends lost 3 bases and 2 bases respectively, with 11 bases between them. CDR3 residues: CASSGGQIQETQYF. The CDR3 DNA reads as TGTGCCAGCAGCGGCGGACAGATACAAGAGACCCAGTACTTC.

The chain uses TRBV4-2 and TRBJ2-3; 12 bases line up with TRBD2. Germline CDR1 reads LGHNA; CDR2 reads YNFKEQ. J was trimmed by 5 bases and V by 1 base; bases with no gene match: 4. This CDR3 region has 16 residues. CDR3 protein: CASSQGLAGGIDTQYF. CDR3 DNA: TGTGCCAGCAGCCAAGGGCTAGCGGGGGGGATAGATACGCAGTATTTT.

This chain joins TRBV19 and TRBJ2-2; the D is unclear. The CDR3 is 13 amino acids. In germline, CDR1 is LNHDA, CDR2 SQIVND (reference sequence). Trimming cost V 3 bases and J 7 bases, with 9 bases left between them. The CDR3 DNA is TGTGCCAGTAGTATTCCCCCAGTCGGGGAGCTGTTTTTT. Amino acid sequence: CASSIPPVGELFF.

V is TRBV28 and J is TRBJ2-3; TRBD2 agrees at 13 bases. The CDR3 covers 15 residues. J was trimmed by 3 bases and V by 5 bases; bases with no gene match: 2. CDR1 and CDR2 (germline): MDHEN, SYDVKM. CDR3 sequence (DNA): TGTGCCAGCAGTGGACTAGCGGGAGAGACAGATACGCAGTATTTT. It yields the protein CASSGLAGETDTQYF.